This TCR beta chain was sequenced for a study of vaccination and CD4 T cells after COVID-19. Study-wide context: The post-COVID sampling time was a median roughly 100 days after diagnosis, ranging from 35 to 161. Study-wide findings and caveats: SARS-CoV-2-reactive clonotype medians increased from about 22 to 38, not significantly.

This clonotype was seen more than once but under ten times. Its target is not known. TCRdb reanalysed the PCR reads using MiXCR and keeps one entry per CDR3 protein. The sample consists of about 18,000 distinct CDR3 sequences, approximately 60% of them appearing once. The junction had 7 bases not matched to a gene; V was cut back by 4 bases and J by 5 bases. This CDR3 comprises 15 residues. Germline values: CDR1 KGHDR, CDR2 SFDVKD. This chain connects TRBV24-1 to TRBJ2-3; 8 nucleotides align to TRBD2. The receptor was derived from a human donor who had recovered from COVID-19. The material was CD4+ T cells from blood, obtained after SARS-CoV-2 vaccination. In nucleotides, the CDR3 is TGTGCCACCAGTGACTCGGGAGGGAGAATAGATACGCAGTATTTT. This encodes CATSDSGGRIDTQYF.